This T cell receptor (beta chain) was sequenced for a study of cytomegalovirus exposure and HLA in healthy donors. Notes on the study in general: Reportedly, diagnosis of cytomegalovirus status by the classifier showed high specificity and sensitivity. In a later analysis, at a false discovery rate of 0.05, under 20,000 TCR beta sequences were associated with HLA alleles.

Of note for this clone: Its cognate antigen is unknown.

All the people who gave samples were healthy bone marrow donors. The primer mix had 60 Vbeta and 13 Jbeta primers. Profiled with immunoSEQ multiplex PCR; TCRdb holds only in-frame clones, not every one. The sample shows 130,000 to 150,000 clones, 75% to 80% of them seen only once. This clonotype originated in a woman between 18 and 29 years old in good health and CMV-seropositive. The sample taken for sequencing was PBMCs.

CDR3 sequence: CASSYKLGNYEQYF. CDR3 DNA: TGTGCCAGCAGCTACAAACTAGGGAACTACGAGCAGTACTTC. This chain uses TRBV5-4 with TRBJ2-7; a possible D gene is TRBD2 (5 bases). Germline CDR1 reads SGHNT; CDR2 reads YYREEE (reference sequence). CDR3 length: 14 residues. Trimming removed 3 bases at V and 3 bases at J, with 13 bases between.